This T cell receptor gamma chain was sequenced for a study of gamma delta lymphoproliferative disorders and STAT genes. As for the study in general: Gamma-chain libraries were built from at least 50 ng of genomic DNA with the LymphoTrack Dx TCRG Assay. Whole-study results and caveats: Patient gamma repertoires clustered apart from healthy controls; delta did not.

TCRdb reanalysed the multiplex PCR reads with CATT. Among some 2,200 gamma-chain clones, 12% were seen once, and the ten largest hold more than 15%. The CDR3 sequence runs 27 residues, both termini included. The receptor sequences were amplified from genomic DNA of peripheral blood mononuclear cells. Regarding this clone: Its antigen remains unknown. Because the CDR3's place on the DNA is in doubt, the DNA is left out and the CDR3 is given as listed by TCRdb.

Sequencing input: blood. The sequence was obtained from a human donor in good health. No J gene was called, and the V gene is TRGV10. TRGV10 counts as an open reading frame of uncertain function. The CDR3 sequence is CAAWDYNPGGSRYLLKGLGSLVTSKTF.